The TCR beta chain described here comes from a study of CD8 T cells in ankylosing spondylitis. Whole-study results and caveats: In synovial fluid and blood from reactive arthritis, some motif variants were previously reported. Blood from ankylosing spondylitis patients appeared to carry a characteristic roughly eight-variant TCR beta motif. Significantly higher representation of disease-linked clones was reported for matched ankylosing spondylitis synovial fluid.

Libraries for TCR beta were made by quantitative 5'-RACE with molecular barcodes. TCRdb processed the 5' RACE reads anew with MiXCR; each CDR3 protein has one entry. The sample has some 140,000 distinct CDR3 sequences, around 7.9% seen once; the top ten hold over 10%. At least ten counts were recorded for this clonotype. Its antigen is unidentified. Germline-derived CDR1 and CDR2 are SQVTM and ANQGSEA. The CDR3 has 14 amino acids. V dropped 0 bases and J dropped 8 bases, with 16 bases sitting between them. This sequence originates from a female donor with ankylosing spondylitis or in good health (not recorded which). V gene TRBV29-1 combines with J gene TRBJ1-2; a weak D match, TRBD1 (5 bases). Sequenced: blood, either unsorted or a sorted T cell fraction (not recorded which). DNA of the CDR3: TGCAGCGTTGAAGAACGGGGGGGGTCGAGAGGCTACACCTTC. Translation gives CSVEERGGSRGYTF. The full variable domain, completed using reference TRBV29-1 and TRBJ1-2, is SAVISQKPSRDICQRGTSLTIQCQVDSQVTMMFWYRQQPGQSLTLIATANQGSEATYESGFVIDKFPISRPNLTFSTLTVSNMSPEDSSIYLCSVEERGGSRGYTFGSGTRLTVV.